What follows describes a single T cell receptor (beta chain). The data are from a study of blood T cell repertoires in COVID-19. Study context: COVID-19 samples from acute and convalescent phases originated in the United States, Italy and Spain. PBMCs, B-cell-depleted T cells, or T cells were the source of the cDNA or gDNA that made up the material.

Repertoires were generated with immunoSEQ multiplex PCR, while TCRdb's copy carries only in-frame clones and drops some. The sample has about 160,000 clones, over 75% seen once; the top ten hold about 5.8%. The CDR3 consists of 15 residues. Germline V gene data show CDR1 as SGHNT and CDR2 as YYREEE (reference sequence). V lost 0 bases, J lost 6 bases, and 2 bases stayed unmatched. Specimen: PBMCs or T cells enriched from blood (not recorded which). The clonotype was recovered from a woman aged 40-49 years with acute COVID-19. J is TRBJ1-6 and V is TRBV5-4; 8 positions agree with TRBD1. CDR3 bases: TGTGCCAGCAGCTTGGATGACAGGGGTAATTCACCCCTCCACTTT. Protein sequence: CASSLDDRGNSPLHF.